Listed here are 9 T cell receptor beta chains from one sample, sequenced in a study of blood T cell repertoires in COVID-19. The table came from immunoSEQ multiplex PCR; TCRdb's copy has only in-frame clones and leaves some out. The table lists about 160,000 clones, about 90% of them singletons. The source material was peripheral blood. The receptors shown here come from an older woman with acute or convalescent COVID-19.

DNA for the CDR3: TGTGCCAGCAGCCTAGCGGGAGTTAACAATGAGCAGTTCTTC. This translates into CASSLAGVNNEQFF. This chain links TRBV7-3 with TRBJ2-1; 10 bases map to TRBD2. Germline CDR1 SGHTA, CDR2 FQGTGA. Trimming removed 5 bases from V and 5 bases from J; junction bases left unmatched: 3. The CDR3 length is 14 residues.

V gene TRBV5-1 combines with J gene TRBJ2-1, with 9 nucleotides matching TRBD2. The germline gives CDR1 SGHRS, CDR2 YFSETQ. There are 17 residues in the CDR3. V trimming: 0 bases; J trimming: 8 bases; junction bases outside the gene matches: 12. CDR3: CASSLDGGGRALHEQFF. The DNA for the CDR3 is TGCGCCAGCAGCTTGGATGGTGGCGGGAGGGCCCTCCATGAGCAGTTCTTC.

This chain uses TRBV28 with TRBJ1-2; no firm D call. V was trimmed by 3 bases and J by 3 bases, leaving 14 bases between them. Germline loops: CDR1 MDHEN, CDR2 SYDVKM. The CDR3 runs 15 residues. The CDR3 reads CASSLVVPNYYGYTF. CDR3 sequence (DNA): TGTGCCAGCAGTTTGGTCGTTCCCAACTACTATGGCTACACCTTC.

The chain couples TRBV11-2 to TRBJ2-7; 9 bases align to TRBD1. Germline lookup yields CDR1 SGHAT and CDR2 FQNNGV. CDR3 length: 16 residues. J was trimmed by 3 bases and V by 5 bases; bases with no gene match: 11. This CDR3 is CASSIRTGAADYEQYF. The CDR3 region has the DNA TGTGCCAGCAGCATAAGGACAGGGGCCGCGGACTACGAGCAGTACTTC.

The gene calls are TRBV5-8 and TRBJ1-5; D is unclear. The CDR3 totals 14 residues. Trimming removed 3 bases at V and 3 bases at J, with 10 bases between. Germline CDR1 reads SGHTS; CDR2 reads YDEGEE. The DNA for the CDR3 is TGTGCCAGCAGCTCGACGGGTTTCAATCAGCCCCAGCATTTT. Its protein is CASSSTGFNQPQHF.

This sequence joins TRBV7-9 and TRBJ2-1, with TRBD2 matching 9 bases. The CDR3 loop spans 15 amino acids. V was pared by 5 bases and J by 4 bases, with 6 bases of the junction left unmatched. Germline V gene data show CDR1 as SEHNR and CDR2 as FQNEAQ (reference sequence). This CDR3 reads CASSPGTSLYNEQFF. In nucleotides, the CDR3 is TGTGCCAGCAGCCCGGGGACTAGCCTTTACAATGAGCAGTTCTTC.

The chain combines TRBV5-1 with TRBJ2-7; TRBD1 aligns across 7 bases. This CDR3 comprises 14 residues. Germline V gene lookup returns CDR1 SGHRS and CDR2 YFSETQ. J lost 4 bases, V lost 2 bases, and 6 bases had no gene match. CDR3 region: CASSFLQGSYEQYF. The CDR3 region has the DNA TGCGCCAGCAGCTTCCTACAGGGGTCATACGAGCAGTACTTC.

The genes are TRBV7-9 and TRBJ1-2; 10 bases agree with TRBD1. Looked up from germline, CDR1 is SEHNR and CDR2 is FQNEAQ (reference sequence). With V trimmed by 5 bases and J by 8 bases, 5 bases remained unmatched. There are 13 residues in the CDR3. This chain's CDR3 is CASSQTGGDGYTF. DNA for the CDR3: TGTGCCAGCAGCCAGACAGGGGGCGACGGCTACACCTTC.

The rearrangement links TRBV6-2 or TRBV6-3 to TRBJ1-2; 8 bases match TRBD1. Germline V gene sequence: CDR1 MNHEY, CDR2 SVGEGT. The V and J ends lost 6 bases and 0 bases, in that order; junction bases with no gene match: 9. CDR3 length equals 16 residues. CDR3 residues: CASSRGQARSNYGYTF. In nucleotides, the CDR3 is TGTGCCAGCAGCCGGGGACAGGCACGTTCTAACTATGGCTACACCTTC.